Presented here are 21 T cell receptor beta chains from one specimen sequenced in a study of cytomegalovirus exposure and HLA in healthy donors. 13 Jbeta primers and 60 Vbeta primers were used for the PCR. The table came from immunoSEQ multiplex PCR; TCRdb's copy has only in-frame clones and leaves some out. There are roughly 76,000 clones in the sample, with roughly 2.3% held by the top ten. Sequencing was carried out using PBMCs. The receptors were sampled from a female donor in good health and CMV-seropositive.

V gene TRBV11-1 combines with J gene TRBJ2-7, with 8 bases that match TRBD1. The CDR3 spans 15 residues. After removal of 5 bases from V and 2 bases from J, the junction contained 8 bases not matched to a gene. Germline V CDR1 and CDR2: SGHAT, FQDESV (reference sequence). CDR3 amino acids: CASSLRTGITYEQYF. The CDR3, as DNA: TGTGCCAGCAGCCTTAGGACAGGGATCACCTACGAGCAGTACTTC.

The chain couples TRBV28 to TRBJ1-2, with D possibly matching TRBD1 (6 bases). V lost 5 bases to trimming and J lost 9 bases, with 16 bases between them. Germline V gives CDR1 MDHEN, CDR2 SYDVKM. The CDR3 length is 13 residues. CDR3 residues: CASSVPWGHRYTF. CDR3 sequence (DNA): TGTGCCAGCAGTGTTCCCTGGGGACATCGCTACACCTTC.

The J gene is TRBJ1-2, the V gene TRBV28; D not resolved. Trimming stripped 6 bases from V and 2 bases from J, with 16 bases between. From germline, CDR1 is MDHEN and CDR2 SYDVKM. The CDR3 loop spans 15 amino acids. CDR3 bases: TGTGCCAGCAGCATTACCCTTTGGCAGAACTATGGCTACACCTTC. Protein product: CASSITLWQNYGYTF.

Here the CDR3 DNA reads TGTGCCACCAGCAGACCGACTTTGCGGGGGGTCCCAAACATTCAGTACTTC. As protein: CATSRPTLRGVPNIQYF. V usage is TRBV15 and J usage is TRBJ2-4; 8 bases are shared with TRBD2. The V and J ends lost 2 bases and 6 bases, in that order; junction bases with no gene match: 12. This CDR3 has 17 amino acids. Germline V gene data show CDR1 as LNHNV and CDR2 as YYDKDF (reference sequence).

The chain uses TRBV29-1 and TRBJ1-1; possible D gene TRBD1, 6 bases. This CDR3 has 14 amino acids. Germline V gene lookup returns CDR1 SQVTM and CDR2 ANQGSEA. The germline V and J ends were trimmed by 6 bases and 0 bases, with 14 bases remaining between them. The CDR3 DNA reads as TGCAGCGTCGTAAAGACAGGTATGAACACTGAAGCTTTCTTT. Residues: CSVVKTGMNTEAFF.

CDR3 coding DNA: TGTGCCAGTAGTATTGAGACTAGCGGGTACGAGCAGTACTTC. It is translated as CASSIETSGYEQYF. The chain uses TRBV19 and TRBJ2-7; 10 nucleotides line up with TRBD2. The CDR3 consists of 14 residues. Germline V gene data show CDR1 as LNHDA and CDR2 as SQIVND (reference sequence). The V and J ends lost 3 bases and 4 bases, in that order; junction bases with no gene match: 3.

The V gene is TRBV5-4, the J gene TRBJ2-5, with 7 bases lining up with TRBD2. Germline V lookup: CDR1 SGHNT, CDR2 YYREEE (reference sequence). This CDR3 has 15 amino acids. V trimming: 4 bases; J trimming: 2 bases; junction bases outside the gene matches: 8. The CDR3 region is CASSRWEGPQETQYF. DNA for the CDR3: TGTGCCAGCAGCCGCTGGGAGGGCCCTCAAGAGACCCAGTACTTC.

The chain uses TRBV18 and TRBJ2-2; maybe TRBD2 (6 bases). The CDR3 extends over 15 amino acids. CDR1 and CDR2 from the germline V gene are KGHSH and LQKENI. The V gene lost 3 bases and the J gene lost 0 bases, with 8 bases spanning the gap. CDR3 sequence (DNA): TGTGCCAGCTCACCGGGGGGTCCGAACACCGGGGAGCTGTTTTTT. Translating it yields CASSPGGPNTGELFF.

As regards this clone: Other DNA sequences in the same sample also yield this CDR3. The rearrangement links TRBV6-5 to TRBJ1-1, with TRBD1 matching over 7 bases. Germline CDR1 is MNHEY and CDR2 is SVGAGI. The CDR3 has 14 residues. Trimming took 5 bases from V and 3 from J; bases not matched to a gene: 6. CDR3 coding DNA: TGTGCCAGCAGTCGACTCGGACAGGACACTGAAGCTTTCTTT. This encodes CASSRLGQDTEAFF.

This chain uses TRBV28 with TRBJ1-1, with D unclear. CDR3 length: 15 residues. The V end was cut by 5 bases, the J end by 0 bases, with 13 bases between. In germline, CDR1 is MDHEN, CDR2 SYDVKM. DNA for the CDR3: TGTGCCAGCAGTCCGCGGACCGGGATGAACACTGAAGCTTTCTTT. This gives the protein CASSPRTGMNTEAFF.

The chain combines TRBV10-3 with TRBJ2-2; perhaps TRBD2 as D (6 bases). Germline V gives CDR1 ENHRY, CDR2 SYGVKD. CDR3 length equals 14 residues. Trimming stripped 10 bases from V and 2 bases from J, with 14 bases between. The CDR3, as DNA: TGTGCCACGCGGGGACGGTTAAACACCGGGGAGCTGTTTTTT. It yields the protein CATRGRLNTGELFF.

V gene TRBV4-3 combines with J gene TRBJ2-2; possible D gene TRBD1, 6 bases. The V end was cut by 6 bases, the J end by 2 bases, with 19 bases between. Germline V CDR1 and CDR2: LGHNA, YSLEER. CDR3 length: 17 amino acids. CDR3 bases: TGCGCCAGCAGACACGCCCAGGGGCTAGTTAACACCGGGGAGCTGTTTTTT. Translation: CASRHAQGLVNTGELFF.

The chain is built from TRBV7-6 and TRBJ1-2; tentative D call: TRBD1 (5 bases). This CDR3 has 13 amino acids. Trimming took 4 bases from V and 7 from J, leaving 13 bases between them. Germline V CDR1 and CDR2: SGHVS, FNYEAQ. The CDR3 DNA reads TGTGCCAGCAGCTACCTAACAGGTAGTGGCTACACCTTC. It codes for CASSYLTGSGYTF.

CDR3 in amino acids: CSVAGTSDTDNEQFF. The CDR3 region has the DNA TGCAGCGTAGCCGGGACTAGCGATACCGACAATGAGCAGTTCTTC. This rearrangement joins TRBV29-1 to TRBJ2-1, with TRBD2 identical over 10 bases. The ends lost 6 bases at V and 5 bases at J; junction bases unmatched: 10. This CDR3 comprises 15 residues. Germline V gene lookup returns CDR1 SQVTM and CDR2 ANQGSEA.

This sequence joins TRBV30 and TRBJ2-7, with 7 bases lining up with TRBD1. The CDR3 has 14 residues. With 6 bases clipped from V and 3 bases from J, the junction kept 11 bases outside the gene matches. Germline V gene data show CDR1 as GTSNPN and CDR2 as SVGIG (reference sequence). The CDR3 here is CACTNSRGRYEQYF. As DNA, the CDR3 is TGTGCCTGTACAAACTCAAGGGGGCGCTACGAGCAGTACTTC.

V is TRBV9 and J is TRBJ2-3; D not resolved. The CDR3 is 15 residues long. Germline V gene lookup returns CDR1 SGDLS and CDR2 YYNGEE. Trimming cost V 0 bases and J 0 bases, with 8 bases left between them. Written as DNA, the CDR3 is TGTGCCAGCAGCGTAGTTAGCCGAAGCACAGATACGCAGTATTTT. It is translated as CASSVVSRSTDTQYF.

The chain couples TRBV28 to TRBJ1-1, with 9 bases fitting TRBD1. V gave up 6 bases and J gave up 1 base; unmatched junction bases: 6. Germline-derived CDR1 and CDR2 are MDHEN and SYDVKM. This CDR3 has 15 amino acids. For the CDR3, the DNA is TGTGCCAGCAGACCGTCGGACAGGGGGAACACTGAAGCTTTCTTT. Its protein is CASRPSDRGNTEAFF.

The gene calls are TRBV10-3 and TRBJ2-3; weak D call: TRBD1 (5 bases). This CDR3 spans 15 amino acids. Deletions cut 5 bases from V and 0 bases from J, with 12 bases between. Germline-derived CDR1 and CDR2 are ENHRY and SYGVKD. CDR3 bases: TGTGCCATCAGTCAAGGGGCAGGGAGCACAGATACGCAGTATTTT. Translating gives CAISQGAGSTDTQYF.

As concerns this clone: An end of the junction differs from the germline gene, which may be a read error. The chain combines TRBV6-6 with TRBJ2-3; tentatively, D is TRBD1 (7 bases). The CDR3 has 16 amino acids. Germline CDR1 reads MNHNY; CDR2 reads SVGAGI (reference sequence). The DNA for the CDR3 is TGTGCCAGCAGTTACTCACTAGGCGGCGGGACAGATAAGCAGTATTTT. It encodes CASSYSLGGGTDKQYF.

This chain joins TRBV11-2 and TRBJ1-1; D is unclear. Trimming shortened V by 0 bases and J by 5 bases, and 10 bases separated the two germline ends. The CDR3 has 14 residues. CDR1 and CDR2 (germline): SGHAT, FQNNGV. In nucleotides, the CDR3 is TGTGCCAGCAGCTTAGAATTGAGCGGAACTGAAGCTTTCTTT. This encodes CASSLELSGTEAFF.

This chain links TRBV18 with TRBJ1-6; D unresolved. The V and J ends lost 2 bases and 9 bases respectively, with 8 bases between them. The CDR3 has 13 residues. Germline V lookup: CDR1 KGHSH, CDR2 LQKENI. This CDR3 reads CASSPEEGSPLHF. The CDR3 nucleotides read TGTGCCAGCTCACCAGAGGAGGGTTCACCCCTCCACTTT.